The 22 T cell receptor beta chains in this list originate from one sample, sequenced in a study of long-term antiretroviral therapy in people with HIV. The libraries were made with immunoSEQ v3.0 at survey level. Data came from immunoSEQ multiplex PCR; TCRdb stores just in-frame clones and leaves some out. Altogether some 25,000 clones are present, approximately 80% being singletons, with the ten largest covering roughly 15%. The source was unsorted PBMCs, collected around 4.3 years after starting antiretroviral therapy. All receptors come from a man younger than 40 with HIV.

The chain is built from TRBV6-6 and TRBJ2-7, with D perhaps matching TRBD2 (5 bases). V was trimmed by 6 bases and J by 3 bases, leaving 12 bases between them. Per germline, CDR1 MNHNY and CDR2 SVGAGI (reference sequence). This CDR3 region has 13 residues. CDR3 protein: CASSPGEIYEQYF. The CDR3 nucleotides are TGTGCCAGCAGCCCCGGGGAGATCTACGAGCAGTACTTC.

The sample holds one count of this clone. The chain couples TRBV25-1 to TRBJ2-3; TRBD1 matches at 11 bases. Germline CDR1 is MGHDK and CDR2 is SYGVNS. The length of the CDR3 is 14 residues. Trimming at V came to 8 bases and at J to 1 base, leaving 2 bases not matched to a gene. The DNA for the CDR3 is TGTGCCAGCGGACAGGGGGCTGGCACAGATACGCAGTATTTT. Encoded protein: CASGQGAGTDTQYF.

The chain has TRBV5-1 and TRBJ2-3; 12 bases match TRBD1. Trimming cost V 0 bases and J 5 bases; bases outside gene matches: 7. Per the germline V gene, CDR1 is SGHRS and CDR2 is YFSETQ. The length of the CDR3 is 17 residues. The CDR3 DNA follows: TGCGCCAGCAGCTTGGGTCCGGGACAGGGGGCGAGAGATACGCAGTATTTT. Its protein is CASSLGPGQGARDTQYF.

The chain combines TRBV19 with TRBJ2-7; possible D gene TRBD2, 5 bases. V lost 7 bases, J lost 3 bases, and 13 bases lay in between. The CDR3 covers 13 residues. Germline V gives CDR1 LNHDA, CDR2 SQIVND (reference sequence). As DNA, the CDR3 is TGTGCCAGTAAGAGGATCGGGGACTACGAGCAGTACTTC. This gives the protein CASKRIGDYEQYF.

V gene TRBV30 combines with J gene TRBJ2-2; the D gene is possibly TRBD2 (7 bases). The ends were cut back, 3 bases at V and 5 bases at J, with 13 bases in the middle. The CDR3 has 14 amino acids. Germline CDR1 GTSNPN, CDR2 SVGIG (reference sequence). Written as DNA, the CDR3 is TGTGCCTGGAGGAGAGGGGGGGGGACCGGGGAGCTGTTTTTT. Translating gives CAWRRGGGTGELFF.

The table lists this clone with a count of one. The V and J genes are TRBV6-1 and TRBJ1-2; D is ambiguous. Trimming removed 3 bases at V and 0 bases at J, with 8 bases between. CDR1 and CDR2 (germline): MNHNS, SASEGT. The CDR3 spans 14 residues. Here the CDR3 reads CASSDVQSNYGYTF. CDR3 nucleotides: TGTGCCAGCAGTGATGTACAGTCTAACTATGGCTACACCTTC.

In the case of this clone: The junction and the germline gene differ at one end; a read error may be behind it. The chain is built from TRBV7-7 and TRBJ1-5, with a tentative D call TRBD1 (5 bases). The CDR3 covers 13 residues. Germline CDR1 reads SSHAT; CDR2 reads FNYEAQ (reference sequence). CDR3 region: CASSAGLGQPQHF. CDR3 in DNA: TGTGCTAGCAGCGCAGGGTTGGGGCAGCCCCAGCATTTT.

This chain joins TRBV5-4 and TRBJ2-2; D not certain. The V end was cut by 0 bases, the J end by 2 bases, with 5 bases between. The CDR3 consists of 14 residues. The germline V gene encodes CDR1 SGHNT and CDR2 YYREEE (reference sequence). CDR3 in amino acids: CASSLVTNTGELFF. The CDR3 DNA is TGTGCCAGCAGCTTGGTAACCAACACCGGGGAGCTGTTTTTT.

There are a few counts of this clone. The V gene is TRBV7-2, the J gene TRBJ2-7, with D possibly being TRBD1 or TRBD2 (6 bases each). The length of the CDR3 is 12 residues. V was clipped by 3 bases and J by 10 bases, with 13 bases between them. Germline CDR1 reads SGHTA; CDR2 reads FQGNSA. The chain's CDR3 is CASSFEGGFQYF. DNA of the CDR3: TGTGCCAGCAGCTTCGAAGGGGGGTTCCAGTACTTC.

This clone has a single count. This rearrangement joins TRBV5-1 to TRBJ2-3; 8 bases are shared with TRBD2. Germline CDR1 SGHRS, CDR2 YFSETQ. The CDR3 length is 19 residues. Trimming at V came to 0 bases and at J to 0 bases, leaving 12 bases not matched to a gene. CDR3 sequence (DNA): TGCGCCAGCAGCTTGGTTCGGGGGGGCCCCTACGTTAGCACAGATACGCAGTATTTT. This sequence encodes CASSLVRGGPYVSTDTQYF.

This clone has a handful of counts. The genes are TRBV28 and TRBJ1-5, with 10 bases fitting TRBD1. The J segment lost 7 bases and the V segment lost 6 bases, leaving 9 bases of the junction unmatched. This CDR3 has 15 amino acids. Germline V gene data show CDR1 as MDHEN and CDR2 as SYDVKM. The CDR3, as DNA: TGTGCCAGCAGCTCCGGGACAGGGGAGAGCCAGCCCCAGCATTTT. Protein: CASSSGTGESQPQHF.

There are a few counts of this clone. The V and J genes are TRBV6-5 and TRBJ1-2, with 8 bases identical to TRBD1. Germline CDR1 is MNHEY and CDR2 is SVGAGI. After removal of 10 bases from V and 8 bases from J, the junction contained 12 bases not matched to a gene. This CDR3 region has 13 residues. Written as DNA, the CDR3 is TGTGCCACCAGGACGGGACAGGTGGAAGGCTACACCTTC. Translating it yields CATRTGQVEGYTF.

The rearrangement joins TRBV7-9 to TRBJ1-1; D is undetermined. CDR1 and CDR2 (germline): SEHNR, FQNEAQ (reference sequence). This CDR3 comprises 13 residues. V was shortened by 1 base and J by 3 bases, with 6 bases between the two germline ends. The CDR3 is CASSLELYTEAFF. CDR3 coding DNA: TGTGCCAGCAGCTTAGAGTTGTACACTGAAGCTTTCTTT.

This sequence joins TRBV6-5 and TRBJ1-1, with D tentatively TRBD1 (6 bases). Germline V gene data show CDR1 as MNHEY and CDR2 as SVGAGI. V shed 0 bases and J shed 4 bases, with 12 bases lying between them. The CDR3 consists of 15 residues. The CDR3 protein is CASSYSRGARTEAFF. DNA of the CDR3: TGTGCCAGCAGTTACTCGAGGGGGGCGCGCACTGAAGCTTTCTTT.

This clone was recorded a few times. The chain carries TRBV6-5 and TRBJ1-2, with 7 bases matching TRBD1. Germline V CDR1 and CDR2: MNHEY, SVGAGI. V gave up 5 bases and J gave up 2 bases; unmatched junction bases: 8. The CDR3 totals 15 residues. The CDR3 DNA reads as TGTGCCAGCAGTCCTGGGGACAGAGCGAACTATGGCTACACCTTC. The encoded protein is CASSPGDRANYGYTF.

The chain employs TRBV10-3 and TRBJ1-2; 7 bases match TRBD1. CDR3 length equals 16 residues. Germline V lookup: CDR1 ENHRY, CDR2 SYGVKD. V shed 2 bases, J shed 3 bases, and the junction held 9 bases outside the gene matches. CDR3 DNA: TGTGCCATCAGTGAGGACCAGGGGGGGACGGACTATGGCTACACCTTC. This codes for CAISEDQGGTDYGYTF.

The rearrangement joins TRBV30 to TRBJ1-2, with 12 nucleotides matching TRBD1. This CDR3 contains 18 residues. J gave up 4 bases and V 5 bases, and 17 bases lay outside the gene matches. Germline V gives CDR1 GTSNPN, CDR2 SVGIG (reference sequence). The CDR3 sequence is CAWAGTGGHLSSLYGYTF. The CDR3 DNA is TGTGCCTGGGCCGGGACAGGGGGCCACCTCAGCTCCCTCTATGGCTACACCTTC.

The rearrangement links TRBV5-1 to TRBJ2-2, with 11 bases aligning to TRBD1. The CDR3 is 15 amino acids. The V segment lost 4 bases and the J segment 5 bases; nucleotides outside the gene matches: 4. Germline assignment: CDR1 SGHRS and CDR2 YFSETQ. The CDR3 loop is CASSVGQGATGELFF. CDR3 nucleotide sequence: TGCGCCAGCAGCGTAGGACAGGGGGCTACCGGGGAGCTGTTTTTT.

The table lists this clone with a count of one. The chain carries TRBV4-3 and TRBJ1-1; unclear D gene. CDR3 length: 14 amino acids. Deletions cut 0 bases from V and 4 bases from J, with 9 bases between. Germline V gives CDR1 LGHNA, CDR2 YSLEER. This chain's CDR3 is CASSQDFSGTEAFF. CDR3 DNA: TGCGCCAGCAGCCAAGATTTTTCGGGCACTGAAGCTTTCTTT.

The chain combines TRBV29-1 with TRBJ2-2, with TRBD1 as a possible D gene (6 bases). V was trimmed by 7 bases and J by 1 base, leaving 7 bases between them. CDR3 length: 12 residues. Germline CDR1 and CDR2: SQVTM and ANQGSEA. The CDR3: CSATGNTGELFF. The CDR3 region has the DNA TGCAGCGCGACAGGGAACACCGGGGAGCTGTTTTTT.

The chain links TRBV11-2 to TRBJ2-7; 8 positions agree with TRBD2. Germline-derived CDR1 and CDR2 are SGHAT and FQNNGV. The CDR3 covers 15 residues. V shed 2 bases, J shed 3 bases, and the junction held 6 bases outside the gene matches. The CDR3: CASSLLAGVIYEQYF. CDR3 DNA: TGTGCCAGCAGCTTACTAGCGGGCGTGATCTACGAGCAGTACTTC. Full variable domain (remainder filled in from reference TRBV11-2 and TRBJ2-7): EAGVAQSPRYKIIEKRQSVAFWCNPISGHATLYWYQQILGQGPKLLIQFQNNGVVDDSQLPKDRFSAERLKGVDSTLKIQPAKLEDSAVYLCASSLLAGVIYEQYFGPGTRLTVT.

This clone was detected only a few times. The DNA of the CDR3 is TGCGCCAGCAGCTTAGGGGAGTATGGCTACACCTTC. It codes for CASSLGEYGYTF. The V gene is TRBV5-1, the J gene TRBJ1-2, with D perhaps matching TRBD1 (5 bases). The germline V gene encodes CDR1 SGHRS and CDR2 YFSETQ. V lost 2 bases, J lost 5 bases, and 7 bases lay in between. This CDR3 comprises 12 residues. Full variable domain (rest looked up from reference TRBV5-1 and TRBJ1-2): KAGVTQTPRYLIKTRGQQVTLSCSPISGHRSVSWYQQTPGQGLQFLFEYFSETQRNKGNFPGRFSGRQFSNSRSEMNVSTLELGDSALYLCASSLGEYGYTFGSGTRLTVV.